This entry describes one T cell receptor beta chain. The sample belongs to a study of cytotoxic CD8 clonotypes in ibrutinib-treated CLL. Looking at the study overall: After a median roughly twelve months on treatment (6 to 36), response samples were drawn. Per sample, productive templates averaged around 250,000 and productive rearrangements averaged 94,082.

Trimming took 5 bases from V and 7 from J; bases not matched to a gene: 5. Looked up from germline, CDR1 is PRHDT and CDR2 is FYEKMQ (reference sequence). This CDR3 contains 13 residues. TCRdb's copy holds only in-frame clones and misses some; the assay was immunoSEQ multiplex PCR. The sample shows more than 15,000 clones, roughly 65% of them seen only once. The chain recombines TRBV13 with TRBJ1-1; 9 bases are shared with TRBD1. The origin of this receptor is a human donor with chronic lymphocytic leukemia. The material sequenced was PBMCs, taken before ibrutinib treatment. The CDR3 sequence: CASSLTGGSEAFF. The DNA of the CDR3 is TGTGCCAGCAGCCTGACAGGGGGAAGTGAAGCTTTCTTT.